Below are 7 T cell receptor beta chains sequenced from a single sample in a study of cytomegalovirus exposure and HLA in healthy donors. Use of 60 Vbeta and 13 Jbeta primers characterized the PCR. Only in-frame clones appear in the TCRdb table, and some are missing; sequencing was by immunoSEQ multiplex PCR. The sample yields more than 95,000 clones, more than 60% seen once. Sequencing was carried out using PBMCs. The receptor source for this set is a man younger than 40 in good health and CMV-seronegative.

The chain carries TRBV6-1 and TRBJ2-1; 9 bases match TRBD1. Per germline, CDR1 MNHNS and CDR2 SASEGT. With 8 bases clipped from V and 6 bases from J, the junction kept 8 bases outside the gene matches. The CDR3 contains 14 residues. CDR3 sequence (DNA): TGTGCCAGCGGAACAGGGGGCTGGGTCAATGAGCAGTTCTTC. Translating it yields CASGTGGWVNEQFF.

The chain joins TRBV21-1 to TRBJ1-2; the table's D call, TRBD1, was not checked against the DNA. TRBV21-1 is reported as a pseudogene. The CDR3 consists of 11 residues. The CDR3: CASKKGVRYTF. The CDR3 nucleotides read TGTGCCAGCAAAAAGGGGGTGCGCTACACCTTC.

The chain has TRBV4-1 and TRBJ1-4; no firm D call. CDR1 and CDR2 from the germline V gene are MGHRA and YSYEKL. Trimming left V 2 bases short and J 4 bases short, with 5 bases between. CDR3 length: 13 amino acids. CDR3 sequence: CASSQIINEKLFF. The CDR3 DNA follows: TGCGCCAGCAGCCAAATTATTAATGAAAAACTGTTTTTT.

The rearrangement joins TRBV27 to TRBJ2-5, with D hard to call. The J call may be in error: the DNA end matches TRBJ2-7 better. Germline V CDR1 and CDR2: MNHEY, SMNVEV (reference sequence). The CDR3 is 13 amino acids. DNA for the CDR3: TGTGCCAGCAGTCCAACCTTCGCCTACGAGCAGTACTTC. Encoded protein: CASSPTFAYEQYF.

This clone showed up just a few times. V usage is TRBV6-4 and J usage is TRBJ1-6; 12 bases are a match to TRBD1. The CDR3 is made up of 15 amino acids. From germline, CDR1 is MRHNA and CDR2 SNTAGT. With V trimmed by 3 bases and J by 6 bases, 0 bases remained unmatched. Here the CDR3 DNA reads TGTGCCAGCAGTGAGGGACAGGGGGCTAATTCACCCCTCCACTTT. This sequence encodes CASSEGQGANSPLHF.

The chain recombines TRBV4-2 with TRBJ2-1; 9 nucleotides match TRBD1. CDR1 LGHNA and CDR2 YNFKEQ come from the germline V gene. The CDR3 length is 18 residues. V lost 0 bases, J lost 9 bases, and 15 bases stayed unmatched. The CDR3 spells CASSQERDREAGSGEQFF. Written as DNA, the CDR3 is TGTGCCAGCAGCCAAGAGAGGGACAGGGAAGCAGGGTCGGGTGAGCAGTTCTTC.

This clone was detected only once. The CDR3 coding sequence is TGTGCCAGCAGTTACAGGGAGACCTCCACTGAAGCTTTCTTT. Translated, it gives CASSYRETSTEAFF. The V call is TRBV6-6, the J call TRBJ1-1; D ambiguous. The CDR3 is made up of 14 amino acids. Germline loops: CDR1 MNHNY, CDR2 SVGAGI (reference sequence). Trimming left V 2 bases short and J 4 bases short, with 11 bases between.